The 18 T cell receptor beta chains listed next were all sequenced from one sample in a study of blood T cell repertoires in COVID-19. Generated by immunoSEQ multiplex PCR, the TCRdb table keeps only in-frame clones and is missing some. The data contain about 310,000 clones, around 87% of them singletons. The sequenced material came from peripheral blood. These TCRs come from a woman aged 45-60 years who had recovered from COVID-19.

The V and J genes are TRBV9 and TRBJ1-2, with TRBD1 matching over 9 bases. The J segment lost 8 bases and the V segment lost 2 bases, leaving 16 bases of the junction unmatched. Germline V gives CDR1 SGDLS, CDR2 YYNGEE. The CDR3 has 17 amino acids. The CDR3 DNA sequence: TGTGCCAGCAGCGTTGACGGCGGGAGACAGGGGGTTCGGGGCTACACCTTC. It codes for CASSVDGGRQGVRGYTF.

The chain joins TRBV11-2 to TRBJ2-2, with 10 bases fitting TRBD2. The CDR3 sequence is 16 residues long. Germline CDR1 reads SGHAT; CDR2 reads FQNNGV. V shed 7 bases, J shed 5 bases, and the junction held 10 bases outside the gene matches. The CDR3 DNA follows: TGTGCCAGCACCCCTCCGGGACTAGCGTCTACCGGGGAGCTGTTTTTT. It yields the protein CASTPPGLASTGELFF.

The J gene is TRBJ2-7, the V gene TRBV28, with D uncertain. Germline V gene lookup returns CDR1 MDHEN and CDR2 SYDVKM. Trimming removed 3 bases from V and 2 bases from J, with 2 bases in between. The CDR3 is 11 residues long. Written as DNA, the CDR3 is TGTGCCAGCAGTTTCGCCTACGAGCAGTACTTC. Its protein is CASSFAYEQYF.

This clone occurred a few times. The chain uses TRBV5-6 and TRBJ1-6; D uncertain. The CDR3 has 12 residues. Germline V gene lookup returns CDR1 SGHDT and CDR2 YYEEEE. V dropped 4 bases and J dropped 7 bases, with 6 bases sitting between them. CDR3 region: CASSLSNSPLHF. The CDR3 DNA is TGTGCCAGCAGCCTCTCCAATTCACCCCTCCACTTT.

This rearrangement joins TRBV21-1 to TRBJ2-7; the D call of TRBD2 is as the table states it, not checked on the DNA. TRBV21-1 is described as a pseudogene. There are 12 residues in the CDR3. CDR3: CAYGRGDDEQYF. CDR3 coding DNA: TGTGCCTACGGTCGGGGGGACGACGAGCAGTACTTC.

J is TRBJ2-1 and V is TRBV20-1, with 7 bases fitting TRBD2. CDR3 length: 11 residues. CDR1 and CDR2 from the germline V gene are DFQATT and SNEGSKA (reference sequence). V lost 5 bases to trimming and J lost 11 bases; unmatched junction nucleotides: 6. CDR3 nucleotides: TGCAGTGCTGCGAGCGGGGCTAAGCAGTTCTTC. It codes for CSAASGAKQFF.

In this sample, this clone turned up a few times. A read error is likely, as this CDR3 ends without the conserved phenylalanine or tryptophan. Because the CDR3's place on the DNA is in doubt, the DNA is left out and the CDR3 is given as listed by TCRdb. V and J are TRBV7-2 and TRBJ2-7; the table assigns TRBD2, which was not confirmed against the DNA. The germline V gene encodes CDR1 SGHTA and CDR2 FQGNSA. The CDR3 is made up of 12 amino acids, end residues included. CDR3 in amino acids: CASSLALQRGEI.

This chain joins TRBV28 and TRBJ2-5; 7 bases map to TRBD1. Unmatched junction bases numbered 2, after V lost 4 bases and J lost 0 bases. CDR1 and CDR2 (germline): MDHEN, SYDVKM. This CDR3 contains 14 residues. CDR3 sequence: CASSSDRDQETQYF. DNA for the CDR3: TGTGCCAGCAGTTCCGACAGGGACCAAGAGACCCAGTACTTC.

The chain is built from TRBV9 and TRBJ2-3, with 7 bases fitting TRBD2. The CDR3 length is 15 residues. In germline, CDR1 is SGDLS, CDR2 YYNGEE. With 0 bases clipped from V and 3 bases from J, the junction kept 4 bases outside the gene matches. CDR3 sequence (DNA): TGTGCCAGCAGCGTAGGGAATAGCGGGACAGATACGCAGTATTTT. It is translated as CASSVGNSGTDTQYF.

The chain uses TRBV6-5 and TRBJ2-7; D not resolved. Looked up from germline, CDR1 is MNHEY and CDR2 is SVGAGI. This CDR3 comprises 13 residues. Between the trimmed V and J ends, which lost 7 bases and 3 bases, there was a span of 13 bases. CDR3 protein: CASTIHTNYEQYF. CDR3 DNA sequence: TGTGCCAGCACCATACATACGAACTACGAGCAGTACTTC.

The gene calls are TRBV15 and TRBJ2-3, with a weak D call TRBD1 (5 bases). The length of the CDR3 is 16 residues. The V and J ends lost 2 bases and 0 bases respectively, with 12 bases between them. Germline CDR1 and CDR2: LNHNV and YYDKDF (reference sequence). CDR3 loop: CATSRSDSSSTDTQYF. In DNA form, the CDR3 reads TGTGCCACCAGCAGATCTGACAGTTCTAGCACAGATACGCAGTATTTT.

This clone was detected only a few times. This chain connects TRBV6-2 or TRBV6-3 to TRBJ2-7; D is unclear. Germline values: CDR1 MNHEY, CDR2 SVGEGT. Trimming cost V 0 bases and J 3 bases, with 6 bases left between them. There are 13 residues in the CDR3. CDR3 coding DNA: TGTGCCAGCAGTTACTCCTACCTCTACGAGCAGTACTTC. Protein: CASSYSYLYEQYF.

J is TRBJ1-2 and V is TRBV6-5; D remains unclear. The ends were cut back, 6 bases at V and 4 bases at J, with 9 bases in the middle. In germline, CDR1 is MNHEY, CDR2 SVGAGI. CDR3 length equals 12 residues. The CDR3 sequence is CASRPRSYGYTF. The CDR3 nucleotides read TGTGCCAGCAGACCTCGGTCCTATGGCTACACCTTC.

The rearrangement links TRBV27 to TRBJ2-2; D gene ambiguous. Trimming stripped 2 bases from V and 3 bases from J, with 7 bases between. Germline assignment: CDR1 MNHEY and CDR2 SMNVEV (reference sequence). The CDR3 covers 14 residues. CDR3 protein: CASSLRRYTGELFF. For the CDR3, the DNA is TGTGCCAGCAGTTTACGGAGATACACCGGGGAGCTGTTTTTT.

The CDR3 DNA reads TGTGCCAGCCACCCACTAGCGCTCAACACCGGGGAGCTGTTTTTT. Its translation: CASHPLALNTGELFF. The rearrangement links TRBV9 to TRBJ2-2; TRBD2 matches 7 bases. There are 15 residues in the CDR3. The ends lost 7 bases at V and 2 bases at J; junction bases unmatched: 8. Germline assignment: CDR1 SGDLS and CDR2 YYNGEE.

V is TRBV29-1 and J is TRBJ2-1; the D gene is possibly TRBD1 (5 bases). CDR1 is SQVTM and CDR2 is ANQGSEA in the germline V gene. The ends were cut back, 7 bases at V and 7 bases at J, with 20 bases in the middle. This CDR3 region has 14 residues. CDR3 in amino acids: CSAPRNSRGNEQFF. CDR3 DNA: TGCAGCGCCCCCCGGAATAGTAGGGGAAATGAGCAGTTCTTC.

The CDR3 DNA is TGTGCCAGCCGTAGAGGAAAGGTCGAAGCTTTCTTT. This encodes CASRRGKVEAFF. V is TRBV2 and J is TRBJ1-1, with no clear D. CDR3 length equals 12 residues. Trimming left V 8 bases short and J 8 bases short, with 15 bases between. Germline assignment: CDR1 SNHLY and CDR2 FYNNEI.

The rearrangement joins TRBV12-3 or TRBV12-4 to TRBJ2-1, with D possibly TRBD2 on 5 matching bases. The CDR3 is 13 amino acids. Trimming took 2 bases from V and 7 from J, leaving 9 bases between them. CDR3 nucleotide sequence: TGTGCCAGCAGTTTATTTCGGGGTAATGAGCAGTTCTTC. This translates into CASSLFRGNEQFF.